The 27 T cell receptor beta chains below come from one sample, sequenced in a study of glioma-infiltrating T cells. TCR alpha and beta CDR3 regions were amplified from RNA using iRepertoire nested multiplex PCR. TCRdb itself ran the multiplex PCR reads through MiXCR, one entry per CDR3 protein. Counted here are about 180,000 distinct CDR3 sequences, 43% occurring once; the ten biggest clones make up roughly 5.4%. Sequencing used glioma tissue, nonneoplastic brain tissue, or PBMCs (not recorded which). These receptors originate from a human donor with low-grade glioma or glioblastoma, undergoing nonglioma brain surgery, or in good health (not recorded which).

Of note for this clonotype: It may be a read error: a sequence one base away is much more abundant. The rearrangement links TRBV20-1 to TRBJ2-1; no clear D. This CDR3 spans 12 amino acids. CDR1 and CDR2 from the germline V gene are DFQATT and SNEGSKA (reference sequence). V was cut by 7 bases and J by 8 bases, with 15 bases left in between. CDR3 loop: CSDSPPVDEQFF. The CDR3 nucleotides read TGCAGTGATTCGCCTCCCGTGGATGAGCAGTTCTTC.

In its sample, this clonotype was seen many times. This rearrangement joins TRBV27 to TRBJ1-1; D might be TRBD1 (5 bases). Trimming took off 3 bases at V and 0 bases at J, with 17 bases between the two ends. The CDR3 sequence is 17 residues long. Per the germline V gene, CDR1 is MNHEY and CDR2 is SMNVEV (reference sequence). CDR3 loop: CASSLGPGTTVNTEAFF. The CDR3 DNA is TGTGCCAGCAGTTTGGGGCCGGGGACGACAGTGAACACTGAAGCTTTCTTT.

This clonotype was counted at least ten times. Mismatch with germline at one junction end may stem from a read error. This chain uses TRBV28 with TRBJ2-7, with D unclear. CDR1 and CDR2 from the germline V gene are MDHEN and SYDVKM. This CDR3 is built from 13 residues. The CDR3 protein is CASRLGGPYEQYF. As DNA, the CDR3 is TGTGCCAGCCGTTTGGGCGGTCCCTACGAGCAGTACTTC.

This clonotype was seen ten or more times. The chain has TRBV28 and TRBJ2-5; D is unresolved. The CDR3 runs 13 residues. Germline-derived CDR1 and CDR2 are MDHEN and SYDVKM. V was clipped by 8 bases and J by 2 bases, with 12 bases between them. The DNA for the CDR3 is TGTGCCAGCGCCCTTGGGGTTCAAGAGACCCAGTACTTC. The encoded protein is CASALGVQETQYF.

This clonotype came up a few times. Possible read error: a much larger clone is one base away. The chain links TRBV15 to TRBJ2-7; 7 bases map to TRBD1. This CDR3 has 14 residues. The junction had 7 bases not matched to a gene; V was cut back by 4 bases and J by 4 bases. In germline, CDR1 is LNHNV, CDR2 YYDKDF (reference sequence). The DNA for the CDR3 is TGTGCCACCAGCATCTACAGGGGAGAGTACGAGCAGTACTTC. It is translated as CATSIYRGEYEQYF.

The rearrangement uses TRBV7-2 and TRBJ2-3; TRBD1 matches at 8 bases. CDR3 size: 15 residues. Germline CDR1 SGHTA, CDR2 FQGNSA. J lost 6 bases, V lost 6 bases, and 11 bases had no gene match. In DNA form, the CDR3 reads TGTGCCAGCAGAGCCCACAGGGGGGCCAGGGATACGCAGTATTTT. Protein product: CASRAHRGARDTQYF.

This clonotype was seen ten or more times. V and J are TRBV24-1 and TRBJ2-1; D is ambiguous. Germline CDR1 KGHDR, CDR2 SFDVKD. V was trimmed by 3 bases and J by 5 bases, leaving 4 bases between them. The CDR3 totals 12 residues. CDR3 nucleotides: TGTGCCACCAGTGATCGGAACAATGAGCAGTTCTTC. Translated: CATSDRNNEQFF.

Turning to this clonotype: At one end the junction does not follow the germline gene, possibly because of a read error. The chain uses TRBV28 and TRBJ1-5, with D perhaps TRBD1 (6 bases). The CDR3 totals 17 residues. Germline lookup yields CDR1 MDHEN and CDR2 SYDVKM. CDR3 sequence: CASSQPTGLDGNHPQHF. The CDR3 DNA sequence: TGTGCCAGCAGTCAACCCACAGGGCTTGATGGCAATCATCCCCAGCATTTT.

The count of this clonotype is one. A junction end diverges from the germline sequence, so it may reflect a read error. CDR3 residues: CASSSPDRETQYF. DNA of the CDR3: TGCGCCAGCAGTTCCCCGGACAGAGAGACCCAGTACTTC. The J gene is TRBJ2-5, the V gene TRBV6-5; weak D call: TRBD1 (6 bases). Germline V lookup: CDR1 MNHEY, CDR2 SVGAGI. This CDR3 region has 13 residues.

This clonotype was counted once. V is TRBV6-5 and J is TRBJ1-3; TRBD1 aligns across 7 bases. This CDR3 comprises 16 residues. V trimming: 0 bases; J trimming: 2 bases; junction bases outside the gene matches: 4. Germline V gives CDR1 MNHEY, CDR2 SVGAGI. This CDR3 reads CASSYSGTDTGNTIYF. CDR3 in DNA: TGTGCCAGCAGTTACTCAGGGACAGACACTGGAAACACCATATATTTT.

Concerning this clonotype itself: Germline and junction disagree at one end, which may indicate a read error. The V gene is TRBV24-1, the J gene TRBJ2-6; D not resolved. The germline V gene has CDR1 KGHDR and CDR2 SFDVKD. This CDR3 region has 16 residues. Here the CDR3 DNA reads TGTGCCACCAGTGATCCCGCAGCCTCTTGGGCCAACGTCCTGACTTTC. Protein: CATSDPAASWANVLTF.

This clonotype appeared many times. The chain is built from TRBV20-1 and TRBJ1-4; 7 bases are a match to TRBD1. This CDR3 has 18 residues. Germline-derived CDR1 and CDR2 are DFQATT and SNEGSKA (reference sequence). The V segment lost 0 bases and the J segment 0 bases; nucleotides outside the gene matches: 10. CDR3 residues: CSARDPKGQPATNEKLFF. CDR3 coding DNA: TGCAGTGCTAGAGATCCGAAGGGACAGCCTGCAACTAATGAAAAACTGTTTTTT.

Ten or more counts support this clonotype. The chain is built from TRBV27 and TRBJ2-7, with 7 bases aligning to TRBD2. Unmatched junction bases numbered 13, after V lost 8 bases and J lost 3 bases. The V gene's germline CDR1 is MNHEY and CDR2 SMNVEV (reference sequence). The CDR3 is 15 residues long. The CDR3 reads CASLNPQREYYEQYF. As DNA, the CDR3 is TGTGCCAGCCTTAATCCCCAGCGGGAATACTACGAGCAGTACTTC.

In this sample, this clonotype turned up a few times. The chain has TRBV14 and TRBJ2-5; D unresolved. The germline V gene has CDR1 SGHDN and CDR2 FVKESK. V shed 1 base and J shed 1 base, with 7 bases lying between them. The CDR3 extends over 14 amino acids. The CDR3 DNA is TGTGCCAGCAGCCAAGCTTCCAGCCAAGAGACCCAGTACTTC. Translating it yields CASSQASSQETQYF.

This clonotype has ten or more counts. The chain couples TRBV7-2 to TRBJ1-2, with 7 bases that match TRBD1. V lost 5 bases and J lost 4; bases outside the gene matches: 7. There are 14 residues in the CDR3. CDR1 and CDR2 from the germline V gene are SGHTA and FQGNSA. The CDR3 is CASSLTGDSYGYTF. The CDR3 DNA is TGTGCCAGCAGCCTTACTGGGGACAGCTATGGCTACACCTTC.

This clonotype was detected a few times. The CDR3 loop reads CASSPTTGTGPLGYGYTF. In DNA, the CDR3 is TGTGCCAGCAGTCCAACCACCGGGACAGGGCCCCTTGGCTATGGCTACACCTTC. The J gene is TRBJ1-2, the V gene TRBV28, with 9 nucleotides matching TRBD1. V lost 5 bases, J lost 4 bases, and 17 bases stayed unmatched. The CDR3 totals 18 residues. Germline V gene lookup returns CDR1 MDHEN and CDR2 SYDVKM.

In this sample, this clonotype turned up once. The genes are TRBV3-1 and TRBJ1-6; no definite D call. V was trimmed by 0 bases and J by 7 bases, leaving 7 bases between them. This CDR3 spans 14 amino acids. Germline CDR1 and CDR2: LGHDT and YNNKEL (reference sequence). CDR3 sequence (DNA): TGTGCCAGCAGCCAAGAGTCAGGCAATTCACCCCTCCACTTT. Its protein product is CASSQESGNSPLHF. The complete variable domain, with remaining parts taken from reference TRBV3-1 and TRBJ1-6, reads DTAVSQTPKYLVTQMGNDKSIKCEQNLGHDTMYWYKQDSKKFLKIMFSYNNKELIINETVPNRFSPKSPDKAHLNLHINSLELGDSAVYFCASSQESGNSPLHFGNGTRLTVT.

This clonotype was seen only a few times. V gene TRBV5-1 combines with J gene TRBJ2-3, with a possible D match to TRBD1 (6 bases). Trimming pared 4 bases from V and 1 base from J, leaving 13 bases between. This CDR3 region has 15 residues. CDR1 and CDR2 (germline): SGHRS, YFSETQ. The CDR3, as DNA: TGCGCCAGCAGCGCCACGGGACACGGCACAGATACGCAGTATTTT. It is translated as CASSATGHGTDTQYF.

This clonotype was detected many times. The chain links TRBV28 to TRBJ1-4; D may be TRBD1 (5 bases). The CDR3 is 11 residues long. The V gene's germline CDR1 is MDHEN and CDR2 SYDVKM. The V and J ends lost 10 bases and 6 bases respectively, with 9 bases between them. The CDR3 DNA sequence: TGTGCCACCCAAGGGGATGAAAAACTGTTTTTT. The encoded protein is CATQGDEKLFF.

The rearrangement uses TRBV9 and TRBJ1-1; D not certain. This CDR3 has 13 amino acids. Germline V gene data show CDR1 as SGDLS and CDR2 as YYNGEE. The V and J ends lost 3 bases and 1 base respectively, with 7 bases between them. This CDR3 reads CASSAATNTEAFF. The CDR3 DNA reads TGTGCCAGCAGCGCGGCCACGAACACTGAAGCTTTCTTT.

A few counts support this clonotype. V usage is TRBV28 and J usage is TRBJ2-1, with D possibly matching TRBD2 (5 bases). Trimming took off 3 bases at V and 4 bases at J, with 13 bases between the two ends. The CDR3 is 15 amino acids. The germline V gene has CDR1 MDHEN and CDR2 SYDVKM. The CDR3 protein is CASSLLDSPYNEQFF. The CDR3, as DNA: TGTGCCAGCAGTTTGTTGGACTCGCCGTACAATGAGCAGTTCTTC.

This clonotype was counted a few times. DNA of the CDR3: TGTGCCAGCAGGGAGGGCCCAACTAATGAAAAACTGTTTTTT. It translates to CASREGPTNEKLFF. This chain joins TRBV5-4 and TRBJ1-4; D is undetermined. Per the germline V gene, CDR1 is SGHNT and CDR2 is YYREEE (reference sequence). The CDR3 length is 14 residues. The V gene lost 5 bases and the J gene lost 0 bases, with 8 bases spanning the gap.

Turning to this clonotype: One base away lies a much larger clone, so this may be a sequencing read error. V usage is TRBV7-2 and J usage is TRBJ2-3, with D possibly matching TRBD2 (5 bases). CDR1 is SGHTA, CDR2 FQGNSA, per germline. The CDR3 has 16 amino acids. The CDR3 sequence: CASSLMANPSKDTQYF. The CDR3 DNA follows: TGTGCCAGCAGCTTAATGGCTAACCCTAGCAAAGATACGCAGTATTTT.

This clonotype was observed a few times. This sequence joins TRBV5-1 and TRBJ2-1, with TRBD2 matching over 8 bases. The junction had 8 bases not matched to a gene; V was cut back by 3 bases and J by 0 bases. The length of the CDR3 is 17 residues. The germline V gene has CDR1 SGHRS and CDR2 YFSETQ. This chain's CDR3 is CASSSGSGASSYNEQFF. The CDR3 bases are TGCGCCAGCAGCTCTGGTAGCGGGGCAAGCTCCTACAATGAGCAGTTCTTC.

This chain connects TRBV14 to TRBJ2-3; no reliable D call. The V and J ends lost 0 bases and 3 bases respectively, with 10 bases between them. CDR3 length: 15 amino acids. Per germline, CDR1 SGHDN and CDR2 FVKESK. The CDR3 is CASSQEIHGTDTQYF. The CDR3 nucleotides are TGTGCCAGCAGCCAAGAAATCCACGGAACAGATACGCAGTATTTT. The full variable domain, in which reference TRBV14 and TRBJ2-3 provide the parts outside the CDR3, is EAGVTQFPSHSVIEKGQTVTLRCDPISGHDNLYWYRRVMGKEIKFLLHFVKESKQDESGMPNNRFLAERTGGTYSTLKVQPAELEDSGVYFCASSQEIHGTDTQYFGPGTRLTVL.

Worth noting for this clonotype: Since the CDR3 does not end with the conserved phenylalanine or tryptophan, this likely comes from a read error. The chain carries TRBV25-1 and TRBJ2-7; D could derive from TRBD1 or TRBD2 (5 bases each). Trimming pared 2 bases from V and 2 bases from J, leaving 10 bases between. Germline CDR1 reads MGHDK; CDR2 reads SYGVNS. CDR3 length equals 14 residues. CDR3 in amino acids: CASSEPGQPYEQYS. The DNA of the CDR3 is TGTGCCAGCAGTGAACCGGGGCAGCCCTACGAGCAGTACTCC.

Ten or more counts support this clonotype. J is TRBJ1-6 and V is TRBV7-9, with D possibly being TRBD1 (6 bases). Germline V lookup: CDR1 SEHNR, CDR2 FQNEAQ (reference sequence). Trimming left V 4 bases short and J 8 bases short, with 18 bases between. This CDR3 spans 16 amino acids. The CDR3 nucleotides are TGTGCCAGCAGCTCCCGGACAGCAGGAGGTCATTCACCCCTCCACTTT. Amino acids: CASSSRTAGGHSPLHF.